By its share, the clone carrying this TCR beta chain is medium-sized. Its antigen is currently unknown. The data stem from a study of spatial heterogeneity in lung cancer. As for the study in general: For the average unique TCR and UMI combination, more than eight occurrences appeared in raw reads.

Time point defined: sample taken at primary tumor resection. Sequencing covered unsorted whole RNA taken from tumor, nontumor lung or frozen PBMC. The trim removed 5 bases at V and 8 bases at J, leaving 11 bases unmatched. The CDR3 runs to 16 residues. Overall study findings and caveats: Counts of expanded intratumoral alpha and beta TCRs tracked tumor mutation counts.

Unique molecular identifiers tagged every individual TCR cDNA molecule. Via MiXCR, TCRdb re-called the 5' RACE reads, giving one row per CDR3 protein. The data contain around 3,000 distinct CDR3 sequences, roughly 6.3% of them singletons. The source was lung tumor tissue, collected at surgery. The V call is TRBV12-3 or TRBV12-4, the J call TRBJ2-1; 11 bases align to TRBD2. This receptor was obtained from a male donor with early-stage non-small cell lung cancer. The CDR3 nucleotides are TGTGCCAGCAGTCTCCTAGGGACTAGCGGTAACGATGAGCAGTTCTTC. Its protein is CASSLLGTSGNDEQFF.